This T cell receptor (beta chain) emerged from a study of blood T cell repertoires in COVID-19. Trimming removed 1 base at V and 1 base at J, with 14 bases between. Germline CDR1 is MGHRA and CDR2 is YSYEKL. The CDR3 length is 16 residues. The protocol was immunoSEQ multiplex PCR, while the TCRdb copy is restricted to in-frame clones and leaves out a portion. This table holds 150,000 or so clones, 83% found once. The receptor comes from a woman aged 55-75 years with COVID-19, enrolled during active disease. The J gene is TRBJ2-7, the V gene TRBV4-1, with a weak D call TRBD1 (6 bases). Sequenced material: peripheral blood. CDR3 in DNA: TGCGCCAGCAGCCAAGGCTCCAGGGGCCCTTCCTACGAGCAGTACTTC. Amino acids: CASSQGSRGPSYEQYF.